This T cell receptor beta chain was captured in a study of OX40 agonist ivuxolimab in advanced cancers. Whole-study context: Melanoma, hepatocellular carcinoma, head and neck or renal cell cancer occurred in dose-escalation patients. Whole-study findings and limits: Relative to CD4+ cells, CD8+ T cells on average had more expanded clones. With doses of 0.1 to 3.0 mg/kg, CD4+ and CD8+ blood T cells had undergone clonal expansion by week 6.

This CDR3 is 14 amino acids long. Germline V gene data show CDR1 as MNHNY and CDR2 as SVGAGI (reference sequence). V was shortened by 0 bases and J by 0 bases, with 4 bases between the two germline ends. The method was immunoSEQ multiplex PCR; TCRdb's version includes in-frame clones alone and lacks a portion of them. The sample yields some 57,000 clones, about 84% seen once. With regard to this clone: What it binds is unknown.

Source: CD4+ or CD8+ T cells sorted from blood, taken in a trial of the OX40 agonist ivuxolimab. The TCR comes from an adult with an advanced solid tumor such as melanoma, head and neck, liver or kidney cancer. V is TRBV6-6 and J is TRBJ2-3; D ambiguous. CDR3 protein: CASSYSLSTDTQYF. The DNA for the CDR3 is TGTGCCAGCAGTTACTCTCTAAGCACAGATACGCAGTATTTT.